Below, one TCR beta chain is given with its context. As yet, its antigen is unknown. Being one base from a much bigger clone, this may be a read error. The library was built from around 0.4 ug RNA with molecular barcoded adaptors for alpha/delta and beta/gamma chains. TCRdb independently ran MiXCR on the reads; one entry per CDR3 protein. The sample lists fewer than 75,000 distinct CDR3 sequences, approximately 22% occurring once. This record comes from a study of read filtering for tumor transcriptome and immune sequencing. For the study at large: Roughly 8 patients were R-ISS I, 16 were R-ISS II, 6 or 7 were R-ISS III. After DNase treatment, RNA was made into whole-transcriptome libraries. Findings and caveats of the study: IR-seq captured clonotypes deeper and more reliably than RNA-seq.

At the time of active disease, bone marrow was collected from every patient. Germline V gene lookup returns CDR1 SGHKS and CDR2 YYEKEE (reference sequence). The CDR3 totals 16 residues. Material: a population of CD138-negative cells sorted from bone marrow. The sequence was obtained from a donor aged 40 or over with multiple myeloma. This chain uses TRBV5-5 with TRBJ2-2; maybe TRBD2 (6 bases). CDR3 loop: CASSLSRDRNTGGLFF. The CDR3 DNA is TGTGCCAGCAGCTTGTCCCGGGACCGAAACACCGGGGGGCTGTTTTTT.